The clone carrying this T cell receptor beta chain was recorded at least ten times. Its antigen is not identified. Under 3 months was the duration of disease in ophthalmopathy patients, who also had a Clinical Activity Score of at least 3 and a NOSPECS grade of at least 4. The study based diagnoses on clinical symptoms, serum thyroxine and TRAb, thyroid ultrasound and orbital computed tomography. J gave up 2 bases and V 5 bases, and 1 base lay outside the gene matches. The CDR3 runs 15 residues. CDR1 and CDR2 (germline): SGHAT, FQNNGV. RNA transcripts yielded amplified TCR beta CDR3 regions. The primer set for the first-round RT-PCR of the TCR CDR3 was HTBI. MiXCR was run by TCRdb on the multiplex PCR reads, yielding one entry per CDR3 protein. The table has hundreds of thousands of distinct CDR3 sequences, more than 15% seen once; the top ten hold roughly 3.3%. This specimen comes from a study of T cells in Graves' hyperthyroidism and ophthalmopathy. In the study overall: The blood sample was taken at first diagnosis, before treatment began. Study-wide findings and caveats: A 13 V-J signature model discriminated ophthalmopathy versus stable hyperthyroidism.

Material for sequencing was blood. V usage is TRBV11-2 and J usage is TRBJ2-1, with 12 bases aligning to TRBD2. This receptor was taken from a woman in her thirties or forties with Graves' ophthalmopathy. The CDR3 here is CASSRTSGAYNEQFF. CDR3 DNA: TGTGCCAGCAGCCGGACTAGCGGGGCCTACAATGAGCAGTTCTTC.